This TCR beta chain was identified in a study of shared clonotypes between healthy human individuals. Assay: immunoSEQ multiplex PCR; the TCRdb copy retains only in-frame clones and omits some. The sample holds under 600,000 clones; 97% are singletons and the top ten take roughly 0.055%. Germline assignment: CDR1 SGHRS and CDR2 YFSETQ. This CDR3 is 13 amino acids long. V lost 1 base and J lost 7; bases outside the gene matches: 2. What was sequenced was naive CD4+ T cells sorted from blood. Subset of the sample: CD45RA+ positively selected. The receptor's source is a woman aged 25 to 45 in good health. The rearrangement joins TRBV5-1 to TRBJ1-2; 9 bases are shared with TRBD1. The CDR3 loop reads CASSLTGGGGYTF. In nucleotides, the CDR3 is TGCGCCAGCAGCTTGACAGGGGGCGGTGGCTACACCTTC.